This TCR beta chain was sequenced in a study of beta chain features in type 1 diabetes. General study findings and limits: Patients with type 1 diabetes carried fewer insertions and had more deletions at their VDJ junctions.

On this clone: What it recognizes is unknown.

The entirety of the isolated RNA underwent reverse transcription, so expressed TCRB transcripts were sequenced. The method was immunoSEQ multiplex PCR; TCRdb's version includes in-frame clones alone and lacks a portion of them. The sample yields 900,000 or so clones, roughly a sixth seen once. This sequence was found in a woman in her late teens or twenties in good health. The sequencing input was naive CD4+ T cells from blood.

CDR3 in DNA: TGTGCCAGCAGTTCCCTGGGTGAAACGGCCGGGGAGCTGTTTTTT. Residues: CASSSLGETAGELFF. The genes are TRBV6-5 and TRBJ2-2; D gene unclear. Looked up from germline, CDR1 is MNHEY and CDR2 is SVGAGI. The CDR3 is 15 amino acids. With 4 bases removed from V and 6 bases from J, the gap between germline ends came to 15 bases.